These 5 T cell receptor beta chains came from one sample sequenced in a study of shared clonotypes between healthy human individuals. Sequencing was performed with immunoSEQ multiplex PCR; in TCRdb, only in-frame clones are kept and a portion is missing. The table shows about 1.5 million clones, with 95% to 99% occurring only once. Sequences were obtained from naive CD4+ T cells sorted from blood. Subset reported: CD45RA+ positively selected. These receptor sequences come from a man aged 25-45 years in good health.

This sequence joins TRBV7-3 and TRBJ1-1; D unclear. Germline lookup yields CDR1 SGHTA and CDR2 FQGTGA. This CDR3 is built from 13 residues. V was pared by 5 bases and J by 0 bases, with 7 bases between. CDR3 bases: TGTGCCAGCAGCGCTGGAATGAACACTGAAGCTTTCTTT. This codes for CASSAGMNTEAFF.

The CDR3 nucleotides read TGTGCCAGCAGCCCCCTCCCCGTGAACACGGGAGATACGCAGTATTTT. This gives the protein CASSPLPVNTGDTQYF. This chain joins TRBV7-3 and TRBJ2-3; the D is unclear. V lost 5 bases, J lost 5 bases, and 20 bases lay in between. Germline CDR1 reads SGHTA; CDR2 reads FQGTGA. CDR3 size: 16 residues. Together with reference TRBV7-3 and TRBJ2-3, the CDR3 gives the full variable domain: GAGVSQTPSNKVTEKGKYVELRCDPISGHTALYWYRQSLGQGPEFLIYFQGTGAADDSGLPNDRFFAVRPEGSVSTLKIQRTERGDSAVYLCASSPLPVNTGDTQYFGPGTRLTVL.

The chain employs TRBV6-5 and TRBJ1-2; D not certain. V shed 6 bases and J shed 6 bases, with 14 bases lying between them. This CDR3 has 13 amino acids. Germline-derived CDR1 and CDR2 are MNHEY and SVGAGI. The CDR3 DNA follows: TGTGCCAGCAGCTCCGCAGGAGTCGATGGCTACACCTTC. Protein product: CASSSAGVDGYTF.

The chain carries TRBV5-1 and TRBJ2-3; possible D gene TRBD2, 6 bases. CDR3 length: 15 residues. Germline assignment: CDR1 SGHRS and CDR2 YFSETQ. Trimming left V 6 bases short and J 1 base short, with 15 bases between. CDR3 protein: CASKNLASRTDTQYF. CDR3 nucleotides: TGCGCCAGCAAAAATCTAGCGTCCCGCACAGATACGCAGTATTTT.

This clone was seen only once. The CDR3 protein is CASSYGTGGGNTEAFF. Written as DNA, the CDR3 is TGTGCCAGCAGTTACGGGACAGGGGGCGGAAACACTGAAGCTTTCTTT. This chain links TRBV6-6 with TRBJ1-1, with TRBD1 matching 12 bases. V was clipped by 2 bases and J by 2 bases; unmatched bases: 3. The CDR3 sequence is 16 residues long. In germline, CDR1 is MNHNY, CDR2 SVGAGI (reference sequence).